This T cell receptor (beta chain) is from a study of T-cell memory formation after mild COVID-19. From germline, CDR1 is MNHEY and CDR2 SVGEGT. The CDR3 is 15 amino acids long, termini counted. Study results and caveats: Later expanders leaned CD4+, whereas day 15 to 85 contracting clones were balanced CD4/CD8. CD4+ contracting clones lay mainly in CM and EM, CD8+ ones in EMRA.

This clonotype was recorded a few times. Antigen: not known. It is unclear where the CDR3 begins or ends on the DNA, so no DNA is shown, and the CDR3 is as TCRdb lists it. TCRdb itself ran the 5' RACE reads through MiXCR, one entry per CDR3 protein. The sample lists 350,000 to 450,000 distinct CDR3 sequences; roughly 26% were seen once. V and J are TRBV6-2 or TRBV6-3 and TRBJ2-7; the table calls TRBD1, which could not be checked here. Sequences were obtained from PBMCs or a T cell subset sorted from them (not recorded which). This TCR was sampled from an adult woman who had mild COVID-19 (a few samples of this study predate the infection). Cell type and time point are not known. The CDR3 is CASSSSGQGAYEQYF.